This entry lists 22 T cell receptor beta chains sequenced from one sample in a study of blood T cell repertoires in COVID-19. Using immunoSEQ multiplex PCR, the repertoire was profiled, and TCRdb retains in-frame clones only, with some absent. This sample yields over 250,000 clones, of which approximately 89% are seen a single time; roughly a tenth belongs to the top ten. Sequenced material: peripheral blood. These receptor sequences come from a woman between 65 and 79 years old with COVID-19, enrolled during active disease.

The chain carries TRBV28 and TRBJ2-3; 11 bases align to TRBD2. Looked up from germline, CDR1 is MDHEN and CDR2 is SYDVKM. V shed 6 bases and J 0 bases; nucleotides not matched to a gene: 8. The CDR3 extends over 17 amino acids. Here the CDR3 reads CASRGTSGVTSTDTQYF. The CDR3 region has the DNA TGTGCCAGCAGGGGGACTAGCGGAGTCACTAGCACAGATACGCAGTATTTT. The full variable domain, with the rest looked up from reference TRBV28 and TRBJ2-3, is DVKVTQSSRYLVKRTGEKVFLECVQDMDHENMFWYRQDPGLGLRLIYFSYDVKMKEKGDIPEGYSVSREKKERFSLILESASTNQTSMYLCASRGTSGVTSTDTQYFGPGTRLTVL.

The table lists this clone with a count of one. CDR3 residues: CASSKGKGDREHTIYF. CDR3 sequence (DNA): TGTGCCAGCAGCAAAGGGAAGGGGGACAGGGAACACACCATATATTTT. The chain has TRBV21-1 and TRBJ1-3; whether TRBD1, the table's D call, matches the DNA was not checked. TRBV21-1 corresponds to a pseudogene. CDR3 length equals 16 residues.

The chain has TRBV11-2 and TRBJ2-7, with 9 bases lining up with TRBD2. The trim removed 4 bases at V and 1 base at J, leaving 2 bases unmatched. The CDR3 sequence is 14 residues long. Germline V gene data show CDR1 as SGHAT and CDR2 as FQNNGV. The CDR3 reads CASSSGLASYEQYF. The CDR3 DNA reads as TGTGCCAGCAGCTCGGGACTAGCTTCCTACGAGCAGTACTTC.

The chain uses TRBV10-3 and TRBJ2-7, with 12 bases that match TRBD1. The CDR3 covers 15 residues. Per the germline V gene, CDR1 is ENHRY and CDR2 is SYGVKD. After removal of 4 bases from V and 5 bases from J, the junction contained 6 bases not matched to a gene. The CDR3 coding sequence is TGTGCCATCAGTGGTTTGGGACAGGGGGCTCACGAGCAGTACTTC. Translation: CAISGLGQGAHEQYF.

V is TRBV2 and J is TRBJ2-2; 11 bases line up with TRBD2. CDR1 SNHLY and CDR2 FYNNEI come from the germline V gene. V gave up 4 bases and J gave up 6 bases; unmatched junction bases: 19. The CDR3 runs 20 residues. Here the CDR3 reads CASSVHGRLSGRALAGELFF. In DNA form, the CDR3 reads TGTGCCAGCAGTGTACACGGTCGACTTAGCGGGAGGGCCTTAGCCGGGGAGCTGTTTTTT.

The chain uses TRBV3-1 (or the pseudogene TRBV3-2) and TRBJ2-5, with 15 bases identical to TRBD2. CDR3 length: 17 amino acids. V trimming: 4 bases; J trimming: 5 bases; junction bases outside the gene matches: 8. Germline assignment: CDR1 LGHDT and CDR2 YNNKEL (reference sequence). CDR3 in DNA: TGTGCCAGCAGCCTCGCGGGACTAGCGGGAGGAATGGAGACCCAGTACTTC. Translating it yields CASSLAGLAGGMETQYF.

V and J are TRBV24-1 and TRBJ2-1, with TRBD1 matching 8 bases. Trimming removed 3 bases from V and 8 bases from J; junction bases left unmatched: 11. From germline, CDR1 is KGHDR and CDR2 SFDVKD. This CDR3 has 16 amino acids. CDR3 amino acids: CATSDRGRQGIDEQFF. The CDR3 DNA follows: TGTGCCACCAGTGATCGTGGGCGACAGGGGATCGATGAGCAGTTCTTC.

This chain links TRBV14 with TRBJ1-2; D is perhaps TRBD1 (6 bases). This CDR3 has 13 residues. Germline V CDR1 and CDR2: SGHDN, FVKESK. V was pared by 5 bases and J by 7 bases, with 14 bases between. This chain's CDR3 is CASSITGTVGYTF. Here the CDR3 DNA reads TGTGCCAGCAGCATAACAGGGACGGTTGGCTACACCTTC.

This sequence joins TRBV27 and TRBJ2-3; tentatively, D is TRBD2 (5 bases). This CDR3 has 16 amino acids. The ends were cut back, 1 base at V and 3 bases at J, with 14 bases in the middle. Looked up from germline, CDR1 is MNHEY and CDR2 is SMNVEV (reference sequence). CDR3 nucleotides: TGTGCCAGCAGTTTATGGGCGGGTCCCCTTACAGATACGCAGTATTTT. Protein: CASSLWAGPLTDTQYF.

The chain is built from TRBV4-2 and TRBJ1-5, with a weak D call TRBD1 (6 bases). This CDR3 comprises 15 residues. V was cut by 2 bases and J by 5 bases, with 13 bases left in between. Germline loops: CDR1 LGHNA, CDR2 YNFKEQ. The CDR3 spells CASSQPGQIYQPQHF. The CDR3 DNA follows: TGTGCCAGCAGCCAACCTGGACAGATTTATCAGCCCCAGCATTTT.

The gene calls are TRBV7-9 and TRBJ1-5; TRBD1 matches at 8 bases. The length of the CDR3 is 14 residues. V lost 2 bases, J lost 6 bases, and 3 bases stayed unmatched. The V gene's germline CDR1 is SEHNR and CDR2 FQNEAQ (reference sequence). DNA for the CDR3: TGTGCCAGCAGCTTACAGGGGGCTATTCAGCCCCAGCATTTT. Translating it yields CASSLQGAIQPQHF.

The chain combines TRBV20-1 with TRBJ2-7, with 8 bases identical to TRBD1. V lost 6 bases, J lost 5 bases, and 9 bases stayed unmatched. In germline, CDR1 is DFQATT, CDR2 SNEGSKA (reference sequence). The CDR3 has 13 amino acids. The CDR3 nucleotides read TGCAGTGCCAGTGCACAGGGGGTGGACGAGCAGTACTTC. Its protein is CSASAQGVDEQYF.

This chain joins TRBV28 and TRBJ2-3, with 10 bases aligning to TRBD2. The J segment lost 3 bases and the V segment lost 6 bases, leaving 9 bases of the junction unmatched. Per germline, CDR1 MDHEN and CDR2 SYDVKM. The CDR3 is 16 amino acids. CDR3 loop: CASSPSHSGRTDTQYF. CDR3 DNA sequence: TGTGCCAGCAGCCCGTCTCATAGCGGGAGGACAGATACGCAGTATTTT. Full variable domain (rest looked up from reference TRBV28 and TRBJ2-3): DVKVTQSSRYLVKRTGEKVFLECVQDMDHENMFWYRQDPGLGLRLIYFSYDVKMKEKGDIPEGYSVSREKKERFSLILESASTNQTSMYLCASSPSHSGRTDTQYFGPGTRLTVL.

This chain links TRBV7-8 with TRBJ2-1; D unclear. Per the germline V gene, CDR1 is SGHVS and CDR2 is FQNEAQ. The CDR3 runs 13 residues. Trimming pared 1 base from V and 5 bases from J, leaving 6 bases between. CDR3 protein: CASSLGLNNEQFF. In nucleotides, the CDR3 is TGTGCCAGCAGCTTAGGACTTAACAATGAGCAGTTCTTC. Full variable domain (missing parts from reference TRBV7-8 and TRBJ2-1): GAGVSQSPRYKVAKRGQDVALRCDPISGHVSLFWYQQALGQGPEFLTYFQNEAQLDKSGLPSDRFFAERPEGSVSTLKIQRTQQEDSAVYLCASSLGLNNEQFFGPGTRLTVL.

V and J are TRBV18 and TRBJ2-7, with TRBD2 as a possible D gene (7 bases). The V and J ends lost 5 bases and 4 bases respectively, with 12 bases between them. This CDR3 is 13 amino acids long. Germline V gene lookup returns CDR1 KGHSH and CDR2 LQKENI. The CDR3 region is CASSWGGQYEQYF. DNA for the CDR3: TGTGCCAGCTCATGGGGGGGGCAGTACGAGCAGTACTTC. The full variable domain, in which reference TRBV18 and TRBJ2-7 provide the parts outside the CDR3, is NAGVMQNPRHLVRRRGQEARLRCSPMKGHSHVYWYRQLPEEGLKFMVYLQKENIIDESGMPKERFSAEFPKEGPSILRIQQVVRGDSAAYFCASSWGGQYEQYFGPGTRLTVT.

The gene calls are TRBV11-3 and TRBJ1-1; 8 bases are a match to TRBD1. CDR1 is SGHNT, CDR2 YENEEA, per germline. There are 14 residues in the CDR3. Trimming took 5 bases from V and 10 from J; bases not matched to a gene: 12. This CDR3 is CASSLPGQVRGAFF. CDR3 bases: TGTGCCAGCAGCCTACCGGGACAGGTGCGAGGAGCTTTCTTT.

CDR3 nucleotide sequence: TGTGCCAGCAGCTCCGGACAGGGGACGTACGAGCAGTACTTC. This encodes CASSSGQGTYEQYF. The rearrangement uses TRBV7-2 and TRBJ2-7, with TRBD1 matching over 9 bases. Germline V gives CDR1 SGHTA, CDR2 FQGNSA. CDR3 size: 14 residues. The junction had 5 bases not matched to a gene; V was cut back by 4 bases and J by 4 bases.

CDR3 DNA sequence: TGCGCCAGCAGCCAAGAACCCACAGGGGGCGCTTATAATTCACCCCTCCACTTT. Its protein product is CASSQEPTGGAYNSPLHF. The rearrangement uses TRBV4-1 and TRBJ1-6; TRBD1 aligns across 9 bases. Germline-derived CDR1 and CDR2 are MGHRA and YSYEKL. The trim removed 0 bases at V and 4 bases at J, leaving 7 bases unmatched. The length of the CDR3 is 18 residues.

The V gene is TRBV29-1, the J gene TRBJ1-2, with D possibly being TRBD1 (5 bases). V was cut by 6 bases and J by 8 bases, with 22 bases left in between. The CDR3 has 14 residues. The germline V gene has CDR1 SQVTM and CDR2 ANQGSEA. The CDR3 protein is CSVQTGFLVGGYTF. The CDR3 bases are TGCAGCGTACAAACAGGATTCCTGGTTGGGGGCTACACCTTC.

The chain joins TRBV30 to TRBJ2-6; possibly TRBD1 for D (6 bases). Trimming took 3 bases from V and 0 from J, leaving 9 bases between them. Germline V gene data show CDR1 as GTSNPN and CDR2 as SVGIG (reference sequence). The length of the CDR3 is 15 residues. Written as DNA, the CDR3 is TGTGCCTGGAGCAGGGGCATCTCTGGGGCCAACGTCCTGACTTTC. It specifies CAWSRGISGANVLTF.

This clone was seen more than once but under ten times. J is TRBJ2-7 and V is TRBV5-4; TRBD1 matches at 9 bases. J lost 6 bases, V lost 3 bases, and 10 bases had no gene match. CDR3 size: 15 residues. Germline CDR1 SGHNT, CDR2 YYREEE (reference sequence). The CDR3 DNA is TGTGCCAGCAGCTATCGACAGGGGGATTTGAGCGAGCAGTACTTC. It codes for CASSYRQGDLSEQYF.

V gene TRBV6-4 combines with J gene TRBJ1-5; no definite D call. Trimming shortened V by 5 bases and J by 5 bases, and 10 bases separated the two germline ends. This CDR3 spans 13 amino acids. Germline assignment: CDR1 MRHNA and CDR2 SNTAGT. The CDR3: CASSLDGDQPQHF. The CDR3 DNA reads TGTGCCAGCAGTTTGGACGGGGATCAGCCCCAGCATTTT.